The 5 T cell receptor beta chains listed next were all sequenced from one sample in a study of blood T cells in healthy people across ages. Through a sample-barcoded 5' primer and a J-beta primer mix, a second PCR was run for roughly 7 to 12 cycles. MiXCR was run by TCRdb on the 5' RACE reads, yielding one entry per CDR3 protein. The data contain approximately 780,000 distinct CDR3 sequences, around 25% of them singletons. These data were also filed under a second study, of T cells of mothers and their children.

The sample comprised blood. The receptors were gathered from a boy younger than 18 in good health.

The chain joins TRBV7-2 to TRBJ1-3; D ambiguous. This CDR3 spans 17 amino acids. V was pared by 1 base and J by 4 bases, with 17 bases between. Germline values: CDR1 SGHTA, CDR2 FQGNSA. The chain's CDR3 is CASSLEAGPLKGNTIYF. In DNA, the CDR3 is TGTGCCAGCAGCTTAGAAGCAGGCCCCTTAAAAGGAAACACCATATATTTT.

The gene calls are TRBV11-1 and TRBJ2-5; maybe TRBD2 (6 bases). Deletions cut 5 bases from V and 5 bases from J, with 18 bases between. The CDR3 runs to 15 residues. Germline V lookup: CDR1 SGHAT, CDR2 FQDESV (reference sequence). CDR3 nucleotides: TGTGCCAGCAGCAGCTCGGAGGGGTCGCGGGAGACCCAGTACTTC. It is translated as CASSSSEGSRETQYF.

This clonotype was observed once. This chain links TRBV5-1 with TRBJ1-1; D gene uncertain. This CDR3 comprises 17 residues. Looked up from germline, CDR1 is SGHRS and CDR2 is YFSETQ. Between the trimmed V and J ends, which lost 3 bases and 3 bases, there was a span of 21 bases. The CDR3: CASSSTDSGPTYTEAFF. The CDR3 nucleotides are TGCGCCAGCAGCTCCACCGACTCCGGGCCGACGTACACTGAAGCTTTCTTT.

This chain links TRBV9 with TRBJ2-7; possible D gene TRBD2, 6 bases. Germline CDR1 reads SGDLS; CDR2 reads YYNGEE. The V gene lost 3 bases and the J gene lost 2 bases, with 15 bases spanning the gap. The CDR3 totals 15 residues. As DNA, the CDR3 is TGTGCCAGCAGCGCCCTGGAGGGATCAGCCTACGAGCAGTACTTC. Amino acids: CASSALEGSAYEQYF.

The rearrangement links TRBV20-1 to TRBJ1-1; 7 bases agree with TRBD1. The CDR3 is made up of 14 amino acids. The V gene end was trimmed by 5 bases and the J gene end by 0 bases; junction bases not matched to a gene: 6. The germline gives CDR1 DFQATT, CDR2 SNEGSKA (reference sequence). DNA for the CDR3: TGCAGTGCTCCGAGACAGGGAATGAACACTGAAGCTTTCTTT. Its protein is CSAPRQGMNTEAFF.